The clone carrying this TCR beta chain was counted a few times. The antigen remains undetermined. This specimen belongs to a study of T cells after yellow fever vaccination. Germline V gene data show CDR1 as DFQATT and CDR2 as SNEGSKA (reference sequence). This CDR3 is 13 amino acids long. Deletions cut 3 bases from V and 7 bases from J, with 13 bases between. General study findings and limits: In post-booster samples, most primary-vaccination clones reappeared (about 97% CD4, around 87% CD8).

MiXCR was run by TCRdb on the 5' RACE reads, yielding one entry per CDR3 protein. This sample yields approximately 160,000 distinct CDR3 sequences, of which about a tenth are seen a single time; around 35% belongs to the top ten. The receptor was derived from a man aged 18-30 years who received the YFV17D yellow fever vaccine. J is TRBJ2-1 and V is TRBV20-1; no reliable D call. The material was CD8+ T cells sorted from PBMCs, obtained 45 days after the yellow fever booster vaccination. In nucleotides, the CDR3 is TGCAGTGCTAGCGTCCGGACGATGAATGAGCAGTTCTTC. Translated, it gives CSASVRTMNEQFF.